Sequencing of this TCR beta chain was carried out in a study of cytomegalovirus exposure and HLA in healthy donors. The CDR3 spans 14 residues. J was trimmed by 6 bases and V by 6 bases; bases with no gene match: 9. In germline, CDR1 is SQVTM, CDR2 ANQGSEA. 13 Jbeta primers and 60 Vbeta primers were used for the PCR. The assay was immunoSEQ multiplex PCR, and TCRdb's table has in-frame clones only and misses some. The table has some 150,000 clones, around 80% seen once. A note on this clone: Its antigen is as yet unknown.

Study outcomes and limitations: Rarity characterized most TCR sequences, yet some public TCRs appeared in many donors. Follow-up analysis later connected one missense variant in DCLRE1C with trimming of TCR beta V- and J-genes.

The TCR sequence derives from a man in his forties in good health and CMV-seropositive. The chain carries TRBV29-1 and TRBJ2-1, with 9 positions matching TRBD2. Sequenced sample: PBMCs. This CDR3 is CSVELAGKGNEQFF. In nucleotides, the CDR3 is TGCAGCGTCGAACTAGCGGGTAAGGGCAATGAGCAGTTCTTC.